This entry lists 11 T cell receptor beta chains sequenced from one sample in a study of T-cell memory formation after mild COVID-19. TCRdb passed the 5' RACE reads through MiXCR, listing each CDR3 protein once. The table has 65,000 to 90,000 distinct CDR3 sequences, around 14% seen once. Sequenced material: PBMCs or a T cell subset sorted from them (not recorded which). The receptors were sampled from an adult woman who had mild COVID-19 (a few samples of this study predate the infection). Cell type and time point are not known.

CDR3 nucleotides: TGTGCCAGCAGCTCGGACCTCGCTATGGTGGCCAATGAGCAGTTCTTC. It translates to CASSSDLAMVANEQFF. V is TRBV9 and J is TRBJ2-1, with unresolved D. The CDR3 contains 16 residues. CDR1 SGDLS and CDR2 YYNGEE come from the germline V gene. V lost 4 bases and J 6 bases, leaving 20 bases between the germline ends. Full variable domain (outside the CDR3, taken from reference TRBV9 and TRBJ2-1): DSGVTQTPKHLITATGQRVTLRCSPRSGDLSVYWYQQSLDQGLQFLIQYYNGEERAKGNILERFSAQQFPDLHSELNLSSLELGDSALYFCASSSDLAMVANEQFFGPGTRLTVL.

The chain uses TRBV7-9 and TRBJ2-1; 11 nucleotides match TRBD2. V lost 5 bases to trimming and J lost 3 bases; unmatched junction nucleotides: 6. The CDR3 has 16 residues. CDR1 SEHNR and CDR2 FQNEAQ come from the germline V gene (reference sequence). CDR3 bases: TGTGCCAGCAGCCCGCTAGCGGGAGGATTCTACAATGAGCAGTTCTTC. This encodes CASSPLAGGFYNEQFF.

This clonotype came up many times. The rearrangement uses TRBV5-4 and TRBJ2-2; D not certain. Trimming pared 2 bases from V and 2 bases from J, leaving 16 bases between. Per the germline V gene, CDR1 is SGHNT and CDR2 is YYREEE (reference sequence). This CDR3 region has 17 residues. CDR3 DNA: TGTGCCAGCAGCTTTAAGGCCGGCAAGGGAAACACCGGGGAGCTGTTTTTT. It encodes CASSFKAGKGNTGELFF.

The chain couples TRBV7-2 to TRBJ1-5; TRBD1 matches 7 bases. Germline CDR1 is SGHTA and CDR2 is FQGNSA. CDR3 size: 17 residues. Losses at the gene ends were 5 bases for V and 0 bases for J; bases not matched to a gene: 10. In DNA form, the CDR3 reads TGTGCCAGCAGCGTATGGGGGACAGATTTTAGCAATCAGCCCCAGCATTTT. This translates into CASSVWGTDFSNQPQHF.

This clonotype has just a few counts. The rearrangement joins TRBV7-2 to TRBJ1-1; 7 positions agree with TRBD1. The germline CDR1 and CDR2 sequences are SGHTA and FQGNSA. The ends lost 4 bases at V and 0 bases at J; junction bases unmatched: 11. CDR3 length: 17 residues. As DNA, the CDR3 is TGTGCCAGCAGCTCTTCCATTACGGGACAGCTGAACACTGAAGCTTTCTTT. Amino acid sequence: CASSSSITGQLNTEAFF.

This clonotype came up a few times. The rearrangement uses TRBV5-1 and TRBJ2-3, with 7 bases identical to TRBD2. With 2 bases clipped from V and 0 bases from J, the junction kept 3 bases outside the gene matches. The CDR3 covers 15 residues. Germline values: CDR1 SGHRS, CDR2 YFSETQ. Here the CDR3 reads CASSLRDYSTDTQYF. The CDR3 bases are TGCGCCAGCAGCTTACGGGACTACAGCACAGATACGCAGTATTTT.

The rearrangement uses TRBV12-3 or TRBV12-4 and TRBJ2-1; the D is unclear. The V end lost 10 bases, the J end lost 4 bases, and 14 bases lay between the germline ends. The CDR3 is 13 amino acids. The CDR3 DNA is TGTGCCATCAACCTGGACGGATACAATGAGCAGTTCTTC. It specifies CAINLDGYNEQFF.

Note on this clonotype: A read error may be the cause here, since a much bigger clone is one base away. The chain recombines TRBV20-1 with TRBJ2-1; 9 nucleotides agree with TRBD2. V shed 1 base and J 4 bases; nucleotides not matched to a gene: 5. CDR3 length equals 15 residues. Germline CDR1 reads DFQATT; CDR2 reads SNEGSKA (reference sequence). The CDR3 nucleotides are TGCAGTGCTAGAGTAGCGGGGGCGGGGTACAATGAGCAGTTCTTC. Protein: CSARVAGAGYNEQFF.

The chain carries TRBV27 and TRBJ2-3; 7 bases agree with TRBD1. In germline, CDR1 is MNHEY, CDR2 SMNVEV (reference sequence). This CDR3 has 16 amino acids. Losses at the gene ends were 4 bases for V and 5 bases for J; bases not matched to a gene: 12. CDR3 nucleotide sequence: TGTGCCAGCAGTTCCCTACAGGGGAAGTCGGTAGATACGCAGTATTTT. It translates to CASSSLQGKSVDTQYF.

This clonotype counts as medium-sized. This chain links TRBV9 with TRBJ2-5; D not resolved. This CDR3 contains 15 residues. The germline V gene has CDR1 SGDLS and CDR2 YYNGEE. V was clipped by 3 bases and J by 4 bases, with 16 bases between them. The chain's CDR3 is CASSAFFGVLETQYF. The CDR3 nucleotides are TGTGCCAGCAGCGCCTTTTTCGGCGTCCTAGAGACCCAGTACTTC. Full variable domain (outside the CDR3, taken from reference TRBV9 and TRBJ2-5): DSGVTQTPKHLITATGQRVTLRCSPRSGDLSVYWYQQSLDQGLQFLIQYYNGEERAKGNILERFSAQQFPDLHSELNLSSLELGDSALYFCASSAFFGVLETQYFGPGTRLLVL.

This clonotype was observed a few times. The V call is TRBV9, the J call TRBJ1-3; 7 nucleotides agree with TRBD1. Trimming at V came to 2 bases and at J to 2 bases, leaving 4 bases not matched to a gene. CDR1 and CDR2 from the germline V gene are SGDLS and YYNGEE. The CDR3 consists of 15 residues. This CDR3 reads CASSVQRGPGNTIYF. In DNA form, the CDR3 reads TGTGCCAGCAGCGTGCAGAGGGGGCCTGGAAACACCATATATTTT. Full variable domain (outside the CDR3, taken from reference TRBV9 and TRBJ1-3): DSGVTQTPKHLITATGQRVTLRCSPRSGDLSVYWYQQSLDQGLQFLIQYYNGEERAKGNILERFSAQQFPDLHSELNLSSLELGDSALYFCASSVQRGPGNTIYFGEGSWLTVV.